Each of the 29 T cell receptor beta chains below was sequenced from the same sample in a study of blood T cells in healthy people across ages. Together with a sample-barcoded 5' primer, a J-beta primer mix was included in a second PCR lasting about 7 to 12 cycles. MiXCR, applied by TCRdb to the 5' RACE reads, yields one record per CDR3 protein. The profile shows around 1,800,000 distinct CDR3 sequences, more than 35% of them singletons. Sequencing was carried out using blood. The source is a human donor in good health.

DNA of the CDR3: TGTGCCTGGAGTGTAAAGCGGTTGTTCTTC. This gives the protein CAWSVKRLFF. This chain connects TRBV30 to TRBJ2-1; the D gene is possibly TRBD2 (5 bases). V was pared by 0 bases and J by 15 bases, with 9 bases between. Germline values: CDR1 GTSNPN, CDR2 SVGIG (reference sequence). The CDR3 totals 10 residues.

This clonotype was picked up a small number of times. V usage is TRBV28 and J usage is TRBJ2-1, with 7 bases lining up with TRBD1. The CDR3 runs to 15 residues. Per germline, CDR1 MDHEN and CDR2 SYDVKM. The junction had 8 bases not matched to a gene; V was cut back by 7 bases and J by 2 bases. The CDR3 DNA follows: TGTGCCAGCATTCATAGACAGGGCGCCTACAATGAGCAGTTCTTC. As protein: CASIHRQGAYNEQFF.

This clonotype has more than one count but fewer than ten. The chain joins TRBV25-1 to TRBJ2-7, with 9 bases aligning to TRBD1. Germline lookup yields CDR1 MGHDK and CDR2 SYGVNS. CDR3 length: 15 amino acids. J gave up 3 bases and V 7 bases, and 10 bases lay outside the gene matches. The CDR3: CASTPFGTGYYEQYF. The CDR3 DNA reads as TGTGCCAGCACCCCATTCGGGACAGGGTACTACGAGCAGTACTTC.

The chain joins TRBV28 to TRBJ2-7; the D call may be TRBD1 or TRBD2 (5 bases each). Trimming removed 2 bases at V and 2 bases at J, with 10 bases between. Germline V lookup: CDR1 MDHEN, CDR2 SYDVKM. CDR3 length: 14 residues. CDR3 nucleotides: TGTGCCAGCAGTTTAACCAGGGACCCCTACGAGCAGTACTTC. Amino acid sequence: CASSLTRDPYEQYF.

The chain is built from TRBV7-6 and TRBJ2-5; either TRBD1 or TRBD2 may supply D (5 bases each). The ends were cut back, 2 bases at V and 5 bases at J, with 15 bases in the middle. The germline CDR1 and CDR2 sequences are SGHVS and FNYEAQ. CDR3 length equals 15 residues. The CDR3 sequence: CASSLRLREMETQYF. CDR3 DNA: TGTGCCAGCAGCTTACGTCTCAGGGAGATGGAGACCCAGTACTTC. Using reference TRBV7-6 and TRBJ2-5 for the parts outside the CDR3, the full variable domain is GAGVSQSPRYKVTKRGQDVALRCDPISGHVSLYWYRQALGQGPEFLTYFNYEAQQDKSGLPNDRFSAERPEGSISTLTIQRTEQRDSAMYRCASSLRLREMETQYFGPGTRLLVL.

A few counts support this clonotype. The chain combines TRBV4-3 with TRBJ2-3, with D perhaps TRBD1 (5 bases). Germline CDR1 reads LGHNA; CDR2 reads YSLEER. The CDR3 has 14 residues. Trimming left V 0 bases short and J 9 bases short, with 13 bases between. The CDR3 region has the DNA TGCGCCAGCAGCCAAGATCGTACAGGCTCGACGCAGTATTTT. Amino acids: CASSQDRTGSTQYF.

The chain has TRBV6-6 and TRBJ2-3; 7 bases match TRBD2. V lost 6 bases and J lost 3; bases outside the gene matches: 15. Germline V gives CDR1 MNHNY, CDR2 SVGAGI (reference sequence). The CDR3 totals 17 residues. CDR3 in DNA: TGTGCCAGCAGGGCTGGGGGGGTCCCTTGGGTGACAGATACGCAGTATTTT. The encoded protein is CASRAGGVPWVTDTQYF.

The chain combines TRBV12-3 or TRBV12-4 with TRBJ2-4; 7 bases line up with TRBD1. The V segment lost 6 bases and the J segment 13 bases; nucleotides outside the gene matches: 18. This CDR3 spans 15 amino acids. CDR3 residues: CASSLRGKTYNEQYF. CDR3 coding DNA: TGTGCCAGCAGCCTCAGGGGGAAGACCTACAATGAGCAGTACTTC.

V gene TRBV7-9 combines with J gene TRBJ1-1; D remains ambiguous. V lost 3 bases and J 11 bases, leaving 10 bases between the germline ends. This CDR3 has 11 residues. Germline V gives CDR1 SEHNR, CDR2 FQNEAQ (reference sequence). This chain's CDR3 is CASSFGLRAFF. In nucleotides, the CDR3 is TGTGCCAGCAGCTTTGGACTTCGGGCTTTCTTT.

V and J are TRBV6-5 and TRBJ2-4; 10 nucleotides agree with TRBD2. Germline V CDR1 and CDR2: MNHEY, SVGAGI. The J segment lost 13 bases and the V segment lost 4 bases, leaving 13 bases of the junction unmatched. The CDR3 spans 15 residues. The CDR3 DNA is TGTGCCAGCAGTTTTAGCGGGGGGCAACTCAATGAGCAGTACTTC. Translating it yields CASSFSGGQLNEQYF.

This clonotype has more than one count but fewer than ten. The chain has TRBV15 and TRBJ1-2; no definite D call. Germline V gene lookup returns CDR1 LNHNV and CDR2 YYDKDF (reference sequence). Trimming stripped 0 bases from V and 9 bases from J, with 8 bases between. This CDR3 is 12 amino acids long. CDR3 in DNA: TGTGCCACCAGCAGAGACAGGTTGAGCTACACCTTC. Translated: CATSRDRLSYTF.

The V call is TRBV18, the J call TRBJ2-7; D gene unclear. Germline lookup yields CDR1 KGHSH and CDR2 LQKENI. The CDR3 is 17 residues long. Trimming cost V 3 bases and J 1 base, with 19 bases left between them. This chain's CDR3 is CASSPLRSGSMSYEQYF. Written as DNA, the CDR3 is TGTGCCAGCTCACCTCTTAGGAGTGGTTCTATGTCCTACGAGCAGTACTTC.

The rearrangement links TRBV19 to TRBJ1-2, with D tentatively TRBD1 (5 bases). With 3 bases removed from V and 2 bases from J, the gap between germline ends came to 16 bases. Germline loops: CDR1 LNHDA, CDR2 SQIVND (reference sequence). The CDR3 is made up of 16 amino acids. The CDR3 bases are TGTGCCAGTAGTATCGGGGCGTCATGGTTAAACTATGGCTACACCTTC. Its protein product is CASSIGASWLNYGYTF.

A few counts support this clonotype. The chain is built from TRBV12-3 or TRBV12-4 and TRBJ2-7; D unresolved. V was shortened by 6 bases and J by 1 base, with 10 bases between the two germline ends. The CDR3 is made up of 13 amino acids. This CDR3 is CASRTSWSYEQYF. The CDR3 nucleotides are TGTGCCAGCAGGACCTCTTGGTCCTACGAGCAGTACTTC.

This clonotype turned up a few times. CDR3 sequence reads: CASSFGLNSYEQYF. CDR3 bases: TGTGCCAGCAGCTTCGGACTCAACTCCTACGAGCAGTACTTC. The V and J genes are TRBV7-2 and TRBJ2-7; possibly TRBD2 for D (5 bases). Trimming left V 3 bases short and J 0 bases short, with 9 bases between. CDR3 size: 14 residues. Germline V CDR1 and CDR2: SGHTA, FQGNSA. Filled out from reference TRBV7-2 and TRBJ2-7, the complete variable domain reads GAGVSQSPSNKVTEKGKDVELRCDPISGHTALYWYRQSLGQGLEFLIYFQGNSAPDKSGLPSDRFSAERTGGSVSTLTIQRTQQEDSAVYLCASSFGLNSYEQYFGPGTRLTVT.

The genes are TRBV10-3 and TRBJ2-7; possible D gene TRBD1, 5 bases. Germline V gene data show CDR1 as ENHRY and CDR2 as SYGVKD. The CDR3 is 14 residues long. Trimming stripped 4 bases from V and 2 bases from J, with 12 bases between. CDR3: CAISGKTGAYEQYF. In DNA, the CDR3 is TGTGCCATCAGTGGAAAAACAGGAGCCTACGAGCAGTACTTC.

The V and J genes are TRBV24-1 and TRBJ1-2; 12 bases fit TRBD1. The CDR3 length is 15 residues. J lost 8 bases, V lost 7 bases, and 10 bases had no gene match. Germline values: CDR1 KGHDR, CDR2 SFDVKD. CDR3 amino acids: CATSHPGQGAIGYTF. The CDR3 coding sequence is TGTGCCACCAGCCATCCGGGACAGGGGGCGATCGGCTACACCTTC.

The table lists this clonotype with a few counts. V and J are TRBV6-5 and TRBJ1-1; D is possibly TRBD1 (5 bases). Germline lookup yields CDR1 MNHEY and CDR2 SVGAGI. This CDR3 has 13 residues. V gave up 2 bases and J gave up 4 bases, with 8 bases separating them. The CDR3 DNA sequence: TGTGCCAGCAGTTACGAGGGGTTCACTGAAGCTTTCTTT. Its protein product is CASSYEGFTEAFF.

This chain uses TRBV7-2 with TRBJ1-2; no firm D call. This CDR3 comprises 16 residues. Trimming took off 7 bases at V and 2 bases at J, with 20 bases between the two ends. Per germline, CDR1 SGHTA and CDR2 FQGNSA. In DNA, the CDR3 is TGTGCCAGCACCCCCCAGGCTCCGGGGTCCAACTATGGCTACACCTTC. Protein sequence: CASTPQAPGSNYGYTF.

This chain uses TRBV14 with TRBJ1-1; 8 bases are shared with TRBD1. This CDR3 spans 13 amino acids. The germline CDR1 and CDR2 sequences are SGHDN and FVKESK. After removal of 6 bases from V and 12 bases from J, the junction contained 12 bases not matched to a gene. In DNA, the CDR3 is TGTGCCAGCAGAAGAGGACAGGGTGAAGGAACTTTCTTT. Its protein product is CASRRGQGEGTFF.

To note about this clonotype: Compared with germline, one end of the junction differs, possibly owing to a read error. The chain has TRBV29-1 and TRBJ1-3; TRBD1 matches at 10 bases. The CDR3 sequence is 14 residues long. CDR1 and CDR2 (germline): SQVTM, ANQGSEA. In DNA form, the CDR3 reads TGCAGCGCCTTGACAGGGGGCTATGGAAACACCGTATATTTT. This codes for CSALTGGYGNTVYF.

The chain combines TRBV10-3 with TRBJ1-2, with a weak D call TRBD1 (6 bases). The CDR3 loop spans 16 amino acids. V shed 3 bases and J shed 3 bases, with 17 bases lying between them. Per germline, CDR1 ENHRY and CDR2 SYGVKD. The CDR3 DNA sequence: TGTGCCATCAGTGAAGGTTTTAGGACAGAATACTATGGCTACACCTTC. This translates into CAISEGFRTEYYGYTF.

A remark on this clonotype: A much larger clone differs from this one at a single base, so this may be a read error. The chain uses TRBV7-6 and TRBJ2-4; D gene ambiguous. TRBJ2-7 explains the end of the DNA better; the J call may be wrong. The CDR3 is made up of 14 amino acids. Germline CDR1 and CDR2: SGHVS and FNYEAQ. The CDR3 reads CASSPRWPAYEQYF. As DNA, the CDR3 is TGTGCCAGCAGCCCGCGGTGGCCGGCTTACGAGCAGTACTTC.

The chain links TRBV20-1 to TRBJ2-3; D is tentatively TRBD1 or TRBD2 (6 bases each). The germline V and J ends were trimmed by 2 bases and 3 bases, with 18 bases remaining between them. CDR1 is DFQATT and CDR2 is SNEGSKA in the germline V gene (reference sequence). The CDR3 runs 16 residues. CDR3 protein: CSARRGAGSTTDTQYF. CDR3 bases: TGCAGTGCTAGAAGGGGGGCAGGGTCAACTACAGATACGCAGTATTTT.

This chain connects TRBV29-1 to TRBJ1-2; 10 bases agree with TRBD1. Germline V lookup: CDR1 SQVTM, CDR2 ANQGSEA. Trimming at V came to 1 base and at J to 8 bases, leaving 1 base not matched to a gene. The CDR3 covers 12 residues. As DNA, the CDR3 is TGCAGCGTTGAAGGGGACAGGGGAGGCTACACCTTC. Protein sequence: CSVEGDRGGYTF.

The chain has TRBV20-1 and TRBJ1-2, with TRBD1 identical over 8 bases. Germline V gene sequence: CDR1 DFQATT, CDR2 SNEGSKA (reference sequence). V was pared by 5 bases and J by 5 bases, with 4 bases of the junction left unmatched. CDR3 size: 12 residues. CDR3 coding DNA: TGCAGTGCTTCGGACAGGGAGTATGGCTACACCTTC. This translates into CSASDREYGYTF.

This clonotype appeared a few times. The rearrangement joins TRBV6-2 or TRBV6-3 to TRBJ2-7; tentatively, D is TRBD1 or TRBD2 (5 bases each). Germline loops: CDR1 MNHEY, CDR2 SVGEGT. The CDR3 runs 16 residues. Between the trimmed V and J ends, which lost 6 bases and 4 bases, there was a span of 22 bases. The CDR3 here is CASRPGPGTSKYEQYF. As DNA, the CDR3 is TGTGCCAGCAGGCCGGGACCGGGAACGTCTAAATACGAGCAGTACTTC.

The CDR3 spells CATSDAGRGYNEQYF. The CDR3, as DNA: TGTGCCACCAGTGATGCCGGGAGAGGATACAATGAGCAGTACTTC. This chain uses TRBV24-1 with TRBJ2-1; tentative D call: TRBD2 (6 bases). The J call may be wrong; the DNA end is better matched by TRBJ2-7. CDR3 length: 15 amino acids. CDR1 and CDR2 from the germline V gene are KGHDR and SFDVKD.

J is TRBJ2-1 and V is TRBV5-1; D is tentatively TRBD1 or TRBD2 (5 bases each). Trimming removed 4 bases from V and 10 bases from J, with 27 bases in between. Germline CDR1 is SGHRS and CDR2 is YFSETQ. This CDR3 has 17 residues. CDR3 in amino acids: CASSPPGGTNILGEQFF. The CDR3 DNA reads as TGCGCCAGCAGCCCGCCCGGTGGGACCAATATCCTGGGAGAGCAGTTCTTC. Filled out from reference TRBV5-1 and TRBJ2-1, the complete variable domain reads KAGVTQTPRYLIKTRGQQVTLSCSPISGHRSVSWYQQTPGQGLQFLFEYFSETQRNKGNFPGRFSGRQFSNSRSEMNVSTLELGDSALYLCASSPPGGTNILGEQFFGPGTRLTVL.